Below, 25 T cell receptor beta chains from the same sample are listed, as sequenced in a study of T cell responses to AZD1222 COVID-19 vaccine. The assay was immunoSEQ multiplex PCR, and TCRdb's table has in-frame clones only and misses some. The sample includes fewer than 120,000 clones, 88% seen only once; the top ten take about 1.6%. Sequences were derived from peripheral blood, sampled on day 0 of AZD1222 vaccination. The receptors come from an adult in good health.

V and J are TRBV18 and TRBJ1-1, with a tentative D call TRBD1 (6 bases). Trimming removed 3 bases at V and 8 bases at J, with 10 bases between. The CDR3 is 12 amino acids. In germline, CDR1 is KGHSH, CDR2 LQKENI. The DNA of the CDR3 is TGTGCCAGCTCACCTAGGGGGAGGGAAGCTTTCTTT. Its protein product is CASSPRGREAFF.

The V call is TRBV18, the J call TRBJ1-6; a possible D gene is TRBD1 (5 bases). V lost 6 bases and J 5 bases, leaving 17 bases between the germline ends. Germline V gives CDR1 KGHSH, CDR2 LQKENI. The CDR3 spans 16 residues. The CDR3: CASSRGWGMDNSPLHF. Here the CDR3 DNA reads TGTGCCAGCTCCCGCGGATGGGGGATGGATAATTCACCCCTCCACTTT.

This chain joins TRBV5-4 and TRBJ1-6; TRBD1 is a possible D gene (6 bases). The V gene lost 4 bases and the J gene lost 9 bases, with 20 bases spanning the gap. The CDR3 covers 16 residues. Germline V gives CDR1 SGHNT, CDR2 YYREEE (reference sequence). Here the CDR3 reads CASSGRGARSSSPLHF. Here the CDR3 DNA reads TGTGCCAGCAGCGGCCGGGGGGCTCGTAGTAGTTCACCCCTCCACTTT. Filled out from reference TRBV5-4 and TRBJ1-6, the complete variable domain reads ETGVTQSPTHLIKTRGQQVTLRCSSQSGHNTVSWYQQALGQGPQFIFQYYREEENGRGNFPPRFSGLQFPNYSSELNVNALELDDSALYLCASSGRGARSSSPLHFGNGTRLTVT.

The J gene is TRBJ1-5, the V gene TRBV7-9; 9 nucleotides match TRBD1. The CDR3 has 17 residues. The ends lost 8 bases at V and 0 bases at J; junction bases unmatched: 11. Germline values: CDR1 SEHNR, CDR2 FQNEAQ (reference sequence). Written as DNA, the CDR3 is TGTGCCAGCGGACCGGGACAGGGTTTTAATAGCAATCAGCCCCAGCATTTT. Translated: CASGPGQGFNSNQPQHF.

The chain joins TRBV6-5 to TRBJ1-5, with TRBD1 as a possible D gene (6 bases). CDR1 and CDR2 from the germline V gene are MNHEY and SVGAGI. This CDR3 comprises 15 residues. V gave up 4 bases and J gave up 0 bases, with 10 bases separating them. CDR3 loop: CASSSGVGSNQPQHF. The CDR3 bases are TGTGCCAGCAGTTCAGGGGTGGGTAGCAATCAGCCCCAGCATTTT.

V and J are TRBV18 and TRBJ2-7; D is unresolved. Trimming stripped 3 bases from V and 4 bases from J, with 7 bases between. Germline loops: CDR1 KGHSH, CDR2 LQKENI. This CDR3 has 12 amino acids. DNA of the CDR3: TGTGCCAGCTCACCTGCGGTTTACGAGCAGTACTTC. This encodes CASSPAVYEQYF.

The chain employs TRBV19 and TRBJ1-1; D gene unclear. Germline CDR1 is LNHDA and CDR2 is SQIVND (reference sequence). V was shortened by 8 bases and J by 8 bases, with 12 bases between the two germline ends. The CDR3 is 11 residues long. The CDR3, as DNA: TGTGCCAGTCTAACGTTGCGAGAAGCTTTCTTT. This translates into CASLTLREAFF.

The chain links TRBV10-3 to TRBJ1-4, with 11 positions matching TRBD1. The CDR3 is 22 residues long. Germline V gene lookup returns CDR1 ENHRY and CDR2 SYGVKD. The V gene end was trimmed by 2 bases and the J gene end by 3 bases; junction bases not matched to a gene: 20. The chain's CDR3 is CAISETWAGQGASFHPNEKLFF. CDR3 nucleotides: TGTGCCATCAGTGAGACGTGGGCTGGACAGGGGGCGTCTTTCCATCCTAATGAAAAACTGTTTTTT.

The sample holds one count of this clone. V and J are TRBV27 and TRBJ1-2; weak D call: TRBD1 (6 bases). The germline V gene has CDR1 MNHEY and CDR2 SMNVEV (reference sequence). This CDR3 spans 13 amino acids. V was shortened by 4 bases and J by 1 base, with 7 bases between the two germline ends. CDR3 in amino acids: CASSSDSNYGYTF. The CDR3, as DNA: TGTGCCAGCAGTTCGGACAGTAACTATGGCTACACCTTC.

J is TRBJ2-7 and V is TRBV5-1, with TRBD2 identical over 11 bases. V lost 0 bases to trimming and J lost 7 bases; unmatched junction nucleotides: 9. The V gene's germline CDR1 is SGHRS and CDR2 YFSETQ. The length of the CDR3 is 16 residues. CDR3 nucleotides: TGCGCCAGCAGCTTGGATCTGGCTAGCGGGAGGAGTGAGCAGTACTTC. Amino acids: CASSLDLASGRSEQYF.

This clone was counted a single time. The chain recombines TRBV6-4 with TRBJ1-1, with 8 bases fitting TRBD1. The V gene's germline CDR1 is MRHNA and CDR2 SNTAGT. The CDR3 spans 17 residues. V shed 2 bases and J 7 bases; nucleotides not matched to a gene: 15. For the CDR3, the DNA is TGTGCCAGCAGTGACAACGTGGGGGGCAGGGGGCGGAATGAAGCTTTCTTT. Amino acid sequence: CASSDNVGGRGRNEAFF.

The gene calls are TRBV18 and TRBJ1-1; no definite D call. CDR3 length: 15 amino acids. Germline values: CDR1 KGHSH, CDR2 LQKENI. V was shortened by 2 bases and J by 3 bases, with 13 bases between the two germline ends. The CDR3 region is CASSPADPTDTEAFF. The CDR3 DNA is TGTGCCAGCTCACCAGCGGACCCAACTGACACTGAAGCTTTCTTT. The full variable domain, rest sourced from reference TRBV18 and TRBJ1-1, is NAGVMQNPRHLVRRRGQEARLRCSPMKGHSHVYWYRQLPEEGLKFMVYLQKENIIDESGMPKERFSAEFPKEGPSILRIQQVVRGDSAAYFCASSPADPTDTEAFFGQGTRLTVV.

This clone was recorded once. The rearrangement links TRBV5-5 to TRBJ1-3; a weak D match, TRBD1 (6 bases). Germline CDR1 and CDR2: SGHKS and YYEKEE (reference sequence). Trimming left V 4 bases short and J 0 bases short, with 14 bases between. This CDR3 region has 16 residues. CDR3 in DNA: TGTGCCAGCAGCCCCGCCGGGGGGCGCTCTGGAAACACCATATATTTT. Amino acid sequence: CASSPAGGRSGNTIYF.

This chain uses TRBV25-1 with TRBJ1-2; D unresolved. This CDR3 region has 14 residues. V lost 3 bases to trimming and J lost 8 bases, with 16 bases between them. CDR1 is MGHDK, CDR2 SYGVNS, per germline. CDR3 nucleotide sequence: TGTGCCAGCAGTGACTCCGTCTTATGGGAAGGCTACACCTTC. This encodes CASSDSVLWEGYTF.

CDR3 coding DNA: TGTGCCAGCAGGTACAGGGAGAACACTGAAGCTTTCTTT. Amino acid sequence: CASRYRENTEAFF. This chain links TRBV5-5 with TRBJ1-1; maybe TRBD1 (6 bases). Trimming took 5 bases from V and 1 from J, leaving 9 bases between them. The CDR3 sequence is 13 residues long. Per the germline V gene, CDR1 is SGHKS and CDR2 is YYEKEE (reference sequence).

The chain links TRBV6-5 to TRBJ1-2; D is uncertain. V dropped 6 bases and J dropped 6 bases, with 20 bases sitting between them. Germline lookup yields CDR1 MNHEY and CDR2 SVGAGI. The CDR3 is 15 residues long. CDR3 protein: CASRHGRWGEDGYTF. The CDR3 region has the DNA TGTGCCAGCAGGCACGGGCGTTGGGGTGAGGATGGCTACACCTTC.

The chain carries TRBV5-1 and TRBJ2-2; no clear D gene. CDR3 size: 15 residues. V was clipped by 2 bases and J by 0 bases, with 8 bases between them. Germline assignment: CDR1 SGHRS and CDR2 YFSETQ. The CDR3 region has the DNA TGCGCCAGCAGCTTCTCGCGCCCGAACACCGGGGAGCTGTTTTTT. Amino acid sequence: CASSFSRPNTGELFF.

The gene calls are TRBV5-8 and TRBJ2-3; D gene uncertain. The CDR3 length is 13 residues. The germline V gene encodes CDR1 SGHTS and CDR2 YDEGEE. Trimming cost V 2 bases and J 4 bases, with 8 bases left between them. CDR3 sequence: CASSLNLADTQYF. DNA for the CDR3: TGTGCCAGCAGCTTAAATCTGGCAGATACGCAGTATTTT.

The chain is built from TRBV10-3 and TRBJ2-7; no definite D call. CDR3 length equals 12 residues. V shed 0 bases and J shed 7 bases, with 7 bases lying between them. Germline V gene lookup returns CDR1 ENHRY and CDR2 SYGVKD. The CDR3 here is CAISESRWEQYF. The CDR3 DNA follows: TGTGCCATCAGTGAGTCAAGGTGGGAGCAGTACTTC.

The CDR3 nucleotides are TGTGCCAGCAGCGTAGGGGGCAACAGGGTTCCTCAGGACGAGCAGTACTTC. Protein: CASSVGGNRVPQDEQYF. This chain uses TRBV9 with TRBJ2-7; tentatively, D is TRBD1 (6 bases). Germline values: CDR1 SGDLS, CDR2 YYNGEE. The CDR3 is made up of 17 amino acids. V shed 0 bases and J shed 5 bases, with 21 bases lying between them.

This clone came up once. The genes are TRBV5-8 and TRBJ1-5; tentative D call: TRBD1 (6 bases). The germline V gene has CDR1 SGHTS and CDR2 YDEGEE. The CDR3 is made up of 13 amino acids. V lost 4 bases, J lost 4 bases, and 9 bases lay in between. CDR3 loop: CASSLQGNQPQHF. Here the CDR3 DNA reads TGTGCCAGCAGCCTACAGGGAAATCAGCCCCAGCATTTT.

The V gene is TRBV7-9, the J gene TRBJ2-2; D is undetermined. Germline V lookup: CDR1 SEHNR, CDR2 FQNEAQ (reference sequence). The CDR3 loop spans 13 amino acids. Trimming took 5 bases from V and 5 from J, leaving 9 bases between them. The CDR3 nucleotides are TGTGCCAGCAGCCCCCCAGCGACCGGGGAGCTGTTTTTT. This gives the protein CASSPPATGELFF.

This sequence joins TRBV29-1 and TRBJ1-1, with D tentatively TRBD1 (6 bases). The CDR3 is 13 amino acids. The V end was cut by 6 bases, the J end by 4 bases, with 15 bases between. Germline V gene lookup returns CDR1 SQVTM and CDR2 ANQGSEA. CDR3 loop: CSVGDTYSTEAFF. CDR3 bases: TGCAGCGTGGGGGACACATATTCCACTGAAGCTTTCTTT.

This chain joins TRBV5-6 and TRBJ1-2; 8 nucleotides agree with TRBD1. The CDR3 totals 12 residues. CDR1 SGHDT and CDR2 YYEEEE come from the germline V gene. The V and J ends lost 7 bases and 8 bases, in that order; junction bases with no gene match: 7. The chain's CDR3 is CASGSDRGGYTF. CDR3 bases: TGTGCCAGCGGGTCCGACAGGGGCGGCTACACCTTC.

This clone has more than one count but fewer than ten. The J gene is TRBJ1-2, the V gene TRBV7-9, with a tentative D call TRBD1 (5 bases). Germline V gives CDR1 SEHNR, CDR2 FQNEAQ (reference sequence). V was shortened by 4 bases and J by 4 bases, with 13 bases between the two germline ends. The CDR3 has 14 amino acids. CDR3 protein: CASSSAAGRYGYTF. Written as DNA, the CDR3 is TGTGCCAGCAGCTCAGCTGCAGGGCGCTATGGCTACACCTTC. Drawing the rest from reference TRBV7-9 and TRBJ1-2, the complete variable domain is DTGVSQNPRHKITKRGQNVTFRCDPISEHNRLYWYRQTLGQGPEFLTYFQNEAQLEKSRLLSDRFSAERPKGSFSTLEIQRTEQGDSAMYLCASSSAAGRYGYTFGSGTRLTVV.